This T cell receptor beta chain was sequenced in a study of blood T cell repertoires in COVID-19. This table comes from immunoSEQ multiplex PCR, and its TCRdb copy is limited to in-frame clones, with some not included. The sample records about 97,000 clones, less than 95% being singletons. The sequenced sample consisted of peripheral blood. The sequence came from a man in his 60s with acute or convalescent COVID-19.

The CDR3 loop is CASSRDNYGYTF. The CDR3 bases are TGCGCCAGCAGCCGAGATAACTATGGCTACACCTTC. The chain uses TRBV5-1 and TRBJ1-2; D call uncertain. CDR1 and CDR2 from the germline V gene are SGHRS and YFSETQ. The CDR3 sequence is 12 residues long. The ends were cut back, 4 bases at V and 1 base at J, with 5 bases in the middle.